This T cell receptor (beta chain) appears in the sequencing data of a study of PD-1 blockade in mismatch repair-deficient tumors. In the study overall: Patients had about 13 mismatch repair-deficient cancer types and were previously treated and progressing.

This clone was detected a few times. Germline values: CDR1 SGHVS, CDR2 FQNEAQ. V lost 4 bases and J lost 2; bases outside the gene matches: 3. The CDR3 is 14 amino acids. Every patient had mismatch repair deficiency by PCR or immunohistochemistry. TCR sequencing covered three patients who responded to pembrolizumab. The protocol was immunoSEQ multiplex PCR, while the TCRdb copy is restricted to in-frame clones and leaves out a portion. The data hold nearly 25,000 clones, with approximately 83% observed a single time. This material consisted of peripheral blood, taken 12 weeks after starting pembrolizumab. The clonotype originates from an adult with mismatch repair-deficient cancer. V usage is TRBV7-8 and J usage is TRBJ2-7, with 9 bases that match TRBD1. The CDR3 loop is CASSYRDRAYEQYF. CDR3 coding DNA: TGTGCCAGCAGCTACCGGGACAGGGCCTACGAGCAGTACTTC.